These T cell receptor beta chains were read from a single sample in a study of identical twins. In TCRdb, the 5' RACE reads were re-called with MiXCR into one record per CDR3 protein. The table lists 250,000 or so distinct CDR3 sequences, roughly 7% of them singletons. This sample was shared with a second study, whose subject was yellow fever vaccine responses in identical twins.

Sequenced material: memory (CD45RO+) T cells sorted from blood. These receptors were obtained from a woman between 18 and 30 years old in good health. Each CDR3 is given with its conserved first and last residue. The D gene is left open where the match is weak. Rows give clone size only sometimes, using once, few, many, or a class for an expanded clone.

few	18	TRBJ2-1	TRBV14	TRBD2	CASSQDGTSGRFANEQFF	TGTGCCAGCAGCCAAGACGGGACTAGCGGGAGGTTTGCCAATGAGCAGTTCTTC
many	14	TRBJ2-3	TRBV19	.	CASSRASFTDTQYF	TGTGCCAGTAGTAGGGCGTCTTTCACAGATACGCAGTATTTT
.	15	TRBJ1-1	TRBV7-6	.	CASSLVVDRYTEAFF	TGTGCCAGCAGCTTAGTAGTGGATAGGTACACTGAAGCTTTCTTT
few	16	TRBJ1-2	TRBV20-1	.	CSARRDQGKANYGYTF	TGCAGTGCTAGAAGGGATCAGGGGAAAGCTAACTATGGCTACACCTTC
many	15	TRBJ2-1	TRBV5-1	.	CASSLEPGIYNEQFF	TGCGCCAGCAGCTTGGAGCCAGGGATCTACAATGAGCAGTTCTTC
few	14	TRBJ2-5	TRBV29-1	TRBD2	CSVAWTSGQETQYF	TGCAGCGTTGCCTGGACTAGCGGTCAAGAGACCCAGTACTTC
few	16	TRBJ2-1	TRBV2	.	CASSDSSASWSNEQFF	TGTGCCAGCAGTGATAGTTCGGCTAGCTGGAGCAATGAGCAGTTCTTC
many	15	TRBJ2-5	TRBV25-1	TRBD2	CASSGTSGRQETQYF	TGTGCCAGCAGTGGGACTAGCGGGAGACAAGAGACCCAGTACTTC
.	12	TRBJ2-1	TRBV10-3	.	CAISPKSNEQFF	TGTGCCATCAGCCCCAAAAGCAATGAGCAGTTCTTC
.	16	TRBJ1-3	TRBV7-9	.	CASGEEWKTSGNTIYF	TGTGCCAGCGGGGAAGAATGGAAGACCTCTGGAAACACCATATATTTT
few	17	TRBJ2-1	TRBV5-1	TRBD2	CASSLVGGGVTYNEQFF	TGCGCCAGCAGCTTGGTGGGCGGGGGGGTTACCTACAATGAGCAGTTCTTC
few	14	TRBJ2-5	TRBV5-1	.	CASSFWGNQETQYF	TGCGCCAGCAGCTTTTGGGGGAACCAAGAGACCCAGTACTTC
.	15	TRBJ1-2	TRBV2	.	CASSAEVRGADGYTF	TGTGCCAGCAGTGCCGAGGTTCGTGGGGCGGATGGCTACACCTTC
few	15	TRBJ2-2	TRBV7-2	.	CASSLQGREYGELFF	TGTGCCAGCAGCTTACAGGGTAGAGAATACGGGGAGCTGTTTTTT
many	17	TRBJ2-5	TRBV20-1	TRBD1	CSARDLEGGSGQETQYF	TGCAGTGCTAGAGATCTCGAAGGGGGCTCGGGGCAAGAGACCCAGTACTTC
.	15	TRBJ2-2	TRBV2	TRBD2	CASRASGIGTGELFF	TGTGCCAGCAGGGCCAGCGGGATCGGCACCGGGGAGCTGTTTTTT
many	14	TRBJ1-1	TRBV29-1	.	CSVEEGSRFSEAFF	TGCAGCGTTGAAGAAGGCTCTCGGTTCTCCGAAGCTTTCTTT
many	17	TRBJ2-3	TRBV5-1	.	CASSPGVSGTYNAPQYF	TGCGCCAGCAGCCCGGGGGTCTCCGGGACTTACAATGCACCGCAGTATTTT
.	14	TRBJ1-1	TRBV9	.	CASSLDVGDTEAFF	TGTGCCAGCAGCTTGGACGTGGGTGACACTGAAGCTTTCTTT
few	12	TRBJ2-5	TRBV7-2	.	CASRLNQEAQYF	TGTGCCAGCAGACTCAACCAAGAGGCCCAGTACTTC
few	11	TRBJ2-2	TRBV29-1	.	CSGRGGGELFF	TGCAGCGGCCGGGGAGGAGGGGAGCTGTTTTTT
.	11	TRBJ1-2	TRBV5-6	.	CASSLVDGYTF	TGTGCCAGCAGCTTGGTTGATGGCTACACCTTC
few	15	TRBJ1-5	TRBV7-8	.	CASSFGRRGNQPQHF	TGTGCCAGCAGCTTCGGACGCAGGGGCAATCAGCCCCAGCATTTT
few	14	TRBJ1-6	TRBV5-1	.	CASSLGDRSSPLHF	TGCGCCAGCAGCTTGGGGGACCGAAGTTCACCCCTCCACTTT
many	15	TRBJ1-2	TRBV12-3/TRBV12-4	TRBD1	CASSTAGTGDYGYTF	TGTGCCAGCAGTACCGCCGGGACAGGGGACTATGGCTACACCTTC
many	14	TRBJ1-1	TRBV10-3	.	CAIGSVHMNTEAFF	TGTGCCATCGGGTCGGTTCACATGAACACTGAAGCTTTCTTT
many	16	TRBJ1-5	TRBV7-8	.	CASSFFGRGPHQPQHF	TGTGCCAGCAGCTTCTTTGGGCGGGGGCCCCATCAGCCCCAGCATTTT
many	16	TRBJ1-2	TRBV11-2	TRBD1	CASSSPRQGANYGYTF	TGTGCCAGCAGCTCCCCCCGACAGGGAGCTAACTATGGCTACACCTTC
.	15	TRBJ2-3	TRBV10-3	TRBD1	CAISQDRGMSDTQYF	TGTGCCATCAGTCAGGACAGGGGAATGTCAGATACGCAGTATTTT
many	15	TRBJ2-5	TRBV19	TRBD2	CASSPRLAAQETQYF	TGTGCCAGTAGCCCTAGACTAGCGGCTCAAGAGACCCAGTACTTC
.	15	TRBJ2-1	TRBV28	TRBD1	CASSLSGGTYNEQFF	TGTGCCAGCAGCTTATCAGGGGGCACCTACAATGAGCAGTTCTTC
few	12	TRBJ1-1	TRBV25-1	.	CASSDSGREAFF	TGTGCCAGCAGTGATTCAGGAAGGGAAGCTTTCTTT
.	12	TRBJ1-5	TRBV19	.	CASTIQNQPQHF	TGTGCCAGTACCATACAAAATCAGCCCCAGCATTTT
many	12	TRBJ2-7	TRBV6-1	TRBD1	CATRQGGLEQYF	TGTGCCACCCGACAGGGGGGCCTCGAGCAGTACTTC
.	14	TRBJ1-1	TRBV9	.	CASSVEPQNTEAFF	TGTGCCAGCAGCGTAGAGCCCCAGAACACTGAAGCTTTCTTT
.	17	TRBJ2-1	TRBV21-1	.	CASTPRTSGSSYNEQFF	TGTGCCAGCACTCCAAGGACTAGCGGGAGTTCTTACAATGAGCAGTTCTTC